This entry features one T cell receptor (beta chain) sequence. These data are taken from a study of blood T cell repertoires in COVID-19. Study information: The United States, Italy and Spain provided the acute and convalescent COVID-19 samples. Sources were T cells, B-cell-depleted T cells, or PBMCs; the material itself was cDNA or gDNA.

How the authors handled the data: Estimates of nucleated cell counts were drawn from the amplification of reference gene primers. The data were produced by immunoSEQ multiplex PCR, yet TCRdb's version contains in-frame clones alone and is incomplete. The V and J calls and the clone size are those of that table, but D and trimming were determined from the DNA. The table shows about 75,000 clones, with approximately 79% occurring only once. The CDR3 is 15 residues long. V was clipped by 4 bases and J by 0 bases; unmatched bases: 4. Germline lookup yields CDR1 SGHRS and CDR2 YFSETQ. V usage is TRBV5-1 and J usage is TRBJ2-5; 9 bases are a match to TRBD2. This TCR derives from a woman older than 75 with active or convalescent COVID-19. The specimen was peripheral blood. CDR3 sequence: CASSRGLADQETQYF. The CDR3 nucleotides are TGCGCCAGCAGCAGGGGACTAGCAGACCAAGAGACCCAGTACTTC. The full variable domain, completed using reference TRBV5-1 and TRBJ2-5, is KAGVTQTPRYLIKTRGQQVTLSCSPISGHRSVSWYQQTPGQGLQFLFEYFSETQRNKGNFPGRFSGRQFSNSRSEMNVSTLELGDSALYLCASSRGLADQETQYFGPGTRLLVL.